Here is one T cell receptor beta chain with its context. No antigen is known for it. This CDR3 has 14 amino acids. Trimming left V 8 bases short and J 6 bases short, with 17 bases between. The V gene's germline CDR1 is MDHEN and CDR2 SYDVKM. The data originate from a study of breast tumors, draining lymph nodes, adjacent tissues. Findings of the study overall: Tumor repertoires ranked between lymph nodes and nontumor tissue in diversity, with V and J gene preferences. Data only fit, rather than demonstrated, lymph node origin of most tumor T cells.

TCRdb used MiXCR to reprocess the multiplex PCR reads, holding one entry per CDR3 protein. Of around 250,000 distinct CDR3 sequences listed, less than 40% are singletons. Axillary draining lymph nodes of breast cancer patients supplied the node samples. The sequencing sample was made of axillary lymph node tissue. The sequence was collected from a female donor with breast cancer. Some clones in this sample may be carry-over from other donors' samples. V is TRBV28 and J is TRBJ2-1, with D perhaps assigned TRBD1 or TRBD2 (5 bases each). Written as DNA, the CDR3 is TGTGCCAGCCTTGGGCCCCTTGGGGGCAATGAGCAGTTCTTC. Translated, it gives CASLGPLGGNEQFF.